This section outlines one T cell receptor (beta chain) sequence together with its context. The entry originates in a study of T cell responses to AZD1222 COVID-19 vaccine. Pooled together were second doses at about 4 or about 12 weeks. Clones were read by immunoSEQ multiplex PCR, and TCRdb kept only the in-frame ones, dropping some. The sample shows about 110,000 clones, 80% to 95% of them seen only once. The receptor was derived from an adult who received the AZD1222 COVID-19 vaccine. Sample: peripheral blood, taken 28 days after the second AZD1222 dose.

CDR3 DNA sequence: TGTGCCTGGAGCGGAAATGACAGGCCAACCAGCTATGGCTACACCTTC. Translation gives CAWSGNDRPTSYGYTF. This chain uses TRBV30 with TRBJ1-2, with a tentative D call TRBD1 (6 bases). Trimming left V 3 bases short and J 4 bases short, with 21 bases between. The CDR3 is 16 residues long. Per the germline V gene, CDR1 is GTSNPN and CDR2 is SVGIG (reference sequence).